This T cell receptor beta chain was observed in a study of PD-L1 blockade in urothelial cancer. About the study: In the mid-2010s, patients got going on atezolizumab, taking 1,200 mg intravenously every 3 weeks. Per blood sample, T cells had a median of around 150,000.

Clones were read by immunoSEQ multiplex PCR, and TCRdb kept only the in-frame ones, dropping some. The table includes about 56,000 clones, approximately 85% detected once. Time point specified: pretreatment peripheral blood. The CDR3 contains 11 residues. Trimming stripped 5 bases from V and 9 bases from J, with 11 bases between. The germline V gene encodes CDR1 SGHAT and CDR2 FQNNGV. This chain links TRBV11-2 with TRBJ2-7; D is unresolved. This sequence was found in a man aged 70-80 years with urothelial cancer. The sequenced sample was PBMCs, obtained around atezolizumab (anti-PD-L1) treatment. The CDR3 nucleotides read TGTGCCAGCAGCCCATACTCCGGGCAGTACTTC. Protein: CASSPYSGQYF. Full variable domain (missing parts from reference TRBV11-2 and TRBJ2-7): EAGVAQSPRYKIIEKRQSVAFWCNPISGHATLYWYQQILGQGPKLLIQFQNNGVVDDSQLPKDRFSAERLKGVDSTLKIQPAKLEDSAVYLCASSPYSGQYFGPGTRLTVT.